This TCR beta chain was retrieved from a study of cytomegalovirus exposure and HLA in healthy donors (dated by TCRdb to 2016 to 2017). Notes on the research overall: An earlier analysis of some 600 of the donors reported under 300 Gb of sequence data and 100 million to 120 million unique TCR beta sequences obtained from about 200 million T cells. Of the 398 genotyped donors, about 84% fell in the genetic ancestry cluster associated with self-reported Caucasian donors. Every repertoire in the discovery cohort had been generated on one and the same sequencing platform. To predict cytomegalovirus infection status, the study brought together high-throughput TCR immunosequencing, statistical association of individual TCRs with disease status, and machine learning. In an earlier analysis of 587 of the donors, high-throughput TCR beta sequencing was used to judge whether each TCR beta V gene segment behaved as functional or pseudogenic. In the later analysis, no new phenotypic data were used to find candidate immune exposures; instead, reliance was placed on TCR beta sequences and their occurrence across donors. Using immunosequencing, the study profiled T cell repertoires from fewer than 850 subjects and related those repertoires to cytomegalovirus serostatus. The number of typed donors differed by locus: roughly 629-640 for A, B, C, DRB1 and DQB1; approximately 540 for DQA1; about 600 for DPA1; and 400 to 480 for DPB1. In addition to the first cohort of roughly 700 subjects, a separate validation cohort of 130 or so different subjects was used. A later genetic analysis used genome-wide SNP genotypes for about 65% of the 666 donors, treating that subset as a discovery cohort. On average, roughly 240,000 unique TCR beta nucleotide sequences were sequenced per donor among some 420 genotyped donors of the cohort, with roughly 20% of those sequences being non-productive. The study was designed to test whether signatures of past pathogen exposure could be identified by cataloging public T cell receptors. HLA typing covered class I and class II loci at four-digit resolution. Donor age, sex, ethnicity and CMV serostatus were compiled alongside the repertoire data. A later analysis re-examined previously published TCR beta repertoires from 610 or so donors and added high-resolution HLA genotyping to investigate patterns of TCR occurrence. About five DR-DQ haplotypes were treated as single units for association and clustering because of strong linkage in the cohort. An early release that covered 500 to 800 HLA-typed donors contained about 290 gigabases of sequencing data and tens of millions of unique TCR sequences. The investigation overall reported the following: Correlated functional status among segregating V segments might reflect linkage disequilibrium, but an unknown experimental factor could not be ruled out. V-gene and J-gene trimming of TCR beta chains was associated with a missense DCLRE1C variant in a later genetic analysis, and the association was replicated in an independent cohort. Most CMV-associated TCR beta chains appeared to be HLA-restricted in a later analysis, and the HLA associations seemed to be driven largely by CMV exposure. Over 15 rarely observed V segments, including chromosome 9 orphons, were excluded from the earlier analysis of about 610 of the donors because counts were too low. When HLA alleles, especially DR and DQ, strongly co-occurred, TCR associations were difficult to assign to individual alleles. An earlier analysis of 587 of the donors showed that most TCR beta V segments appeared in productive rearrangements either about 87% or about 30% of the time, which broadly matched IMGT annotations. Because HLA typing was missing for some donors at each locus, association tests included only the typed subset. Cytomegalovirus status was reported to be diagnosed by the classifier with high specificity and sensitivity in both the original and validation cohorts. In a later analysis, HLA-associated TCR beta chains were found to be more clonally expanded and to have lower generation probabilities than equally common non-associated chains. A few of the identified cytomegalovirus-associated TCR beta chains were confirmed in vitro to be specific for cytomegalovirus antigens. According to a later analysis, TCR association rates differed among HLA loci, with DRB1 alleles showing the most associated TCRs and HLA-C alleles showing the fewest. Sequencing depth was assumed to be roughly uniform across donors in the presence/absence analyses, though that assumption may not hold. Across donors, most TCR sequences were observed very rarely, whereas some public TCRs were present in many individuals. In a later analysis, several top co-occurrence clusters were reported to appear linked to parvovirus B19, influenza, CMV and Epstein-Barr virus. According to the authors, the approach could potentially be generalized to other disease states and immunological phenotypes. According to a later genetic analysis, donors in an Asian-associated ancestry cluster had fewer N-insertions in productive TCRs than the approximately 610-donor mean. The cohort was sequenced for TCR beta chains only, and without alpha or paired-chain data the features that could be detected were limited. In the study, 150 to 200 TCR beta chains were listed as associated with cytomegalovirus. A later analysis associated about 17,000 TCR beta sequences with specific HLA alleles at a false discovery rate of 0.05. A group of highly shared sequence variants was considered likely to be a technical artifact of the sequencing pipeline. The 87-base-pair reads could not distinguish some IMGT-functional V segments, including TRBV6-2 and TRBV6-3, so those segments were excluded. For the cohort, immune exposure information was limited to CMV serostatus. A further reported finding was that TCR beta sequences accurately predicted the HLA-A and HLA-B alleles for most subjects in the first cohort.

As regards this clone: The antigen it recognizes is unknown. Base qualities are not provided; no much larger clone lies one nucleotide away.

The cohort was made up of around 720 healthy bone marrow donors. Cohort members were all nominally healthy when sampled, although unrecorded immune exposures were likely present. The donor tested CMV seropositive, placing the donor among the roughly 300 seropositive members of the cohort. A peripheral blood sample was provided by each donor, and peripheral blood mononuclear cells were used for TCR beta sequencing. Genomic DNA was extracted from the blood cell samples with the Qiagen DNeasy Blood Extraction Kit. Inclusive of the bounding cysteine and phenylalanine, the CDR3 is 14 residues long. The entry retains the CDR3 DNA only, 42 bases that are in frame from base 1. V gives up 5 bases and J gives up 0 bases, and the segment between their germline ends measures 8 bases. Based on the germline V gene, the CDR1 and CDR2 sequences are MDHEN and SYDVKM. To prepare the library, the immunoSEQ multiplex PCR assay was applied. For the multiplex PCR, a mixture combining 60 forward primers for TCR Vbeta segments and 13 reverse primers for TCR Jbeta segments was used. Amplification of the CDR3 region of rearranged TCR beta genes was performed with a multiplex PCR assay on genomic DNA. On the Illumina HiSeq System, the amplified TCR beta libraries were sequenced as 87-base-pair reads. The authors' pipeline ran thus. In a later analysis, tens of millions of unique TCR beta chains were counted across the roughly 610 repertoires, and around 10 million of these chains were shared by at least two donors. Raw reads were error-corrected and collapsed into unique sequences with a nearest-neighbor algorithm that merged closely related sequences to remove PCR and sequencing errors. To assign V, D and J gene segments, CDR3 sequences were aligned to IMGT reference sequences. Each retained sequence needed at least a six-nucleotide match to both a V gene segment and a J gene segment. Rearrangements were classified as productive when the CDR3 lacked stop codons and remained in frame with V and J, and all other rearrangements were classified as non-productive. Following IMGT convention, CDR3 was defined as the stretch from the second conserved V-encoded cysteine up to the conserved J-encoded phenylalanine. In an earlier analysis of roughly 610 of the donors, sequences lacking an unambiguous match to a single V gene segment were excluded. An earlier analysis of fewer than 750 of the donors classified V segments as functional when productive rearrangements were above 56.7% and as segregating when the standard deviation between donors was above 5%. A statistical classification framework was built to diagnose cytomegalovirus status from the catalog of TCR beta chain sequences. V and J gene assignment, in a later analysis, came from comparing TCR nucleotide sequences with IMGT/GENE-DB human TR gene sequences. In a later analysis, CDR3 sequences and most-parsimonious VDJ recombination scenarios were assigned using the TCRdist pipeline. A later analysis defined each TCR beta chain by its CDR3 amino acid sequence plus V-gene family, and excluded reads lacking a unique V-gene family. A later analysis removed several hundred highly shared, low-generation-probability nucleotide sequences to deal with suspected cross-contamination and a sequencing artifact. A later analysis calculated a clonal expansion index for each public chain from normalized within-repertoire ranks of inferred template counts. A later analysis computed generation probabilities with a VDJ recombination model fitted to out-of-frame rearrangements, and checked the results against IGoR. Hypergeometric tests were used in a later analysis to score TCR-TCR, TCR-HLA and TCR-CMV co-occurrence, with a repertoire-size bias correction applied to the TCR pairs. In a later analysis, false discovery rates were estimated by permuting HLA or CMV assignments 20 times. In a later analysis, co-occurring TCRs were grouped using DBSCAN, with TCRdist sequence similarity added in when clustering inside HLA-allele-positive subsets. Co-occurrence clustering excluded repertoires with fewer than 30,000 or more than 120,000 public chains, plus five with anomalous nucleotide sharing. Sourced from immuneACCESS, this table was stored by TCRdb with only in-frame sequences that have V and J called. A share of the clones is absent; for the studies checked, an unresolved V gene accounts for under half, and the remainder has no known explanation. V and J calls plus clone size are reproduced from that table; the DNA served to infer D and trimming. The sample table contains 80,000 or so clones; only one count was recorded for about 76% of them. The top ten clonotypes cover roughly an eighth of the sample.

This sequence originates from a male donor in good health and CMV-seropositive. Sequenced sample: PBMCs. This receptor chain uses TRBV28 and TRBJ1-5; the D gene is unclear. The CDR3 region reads CASSGPISNQPQHF. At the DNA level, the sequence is TGTGCCAGCAGTGGCCCGATTAGCAATCAGCCCCAGCATTTT.